These T cell receptor beta chains were read from a single sample in a study of blood T cells in healthy people across ages. TCRdb re-called the 5' RACE reads with MiXCR, one entry per CDR3 protein. The table includes about 900,000 distinct CDR3 sequences, around 48% detected once. The sample taken for sequencing was blood. All receptors derive from a man younger than 40 in good health. The CDR3 runs from the conserved cysteine through the conserved F or W. D genes are given only for firm matches. The listing skips clone size in some rows; elsewhere it reads once, few, many or a size class.

d_call clone_size j_call cdr3_length v_call cdr3_nt cdr3_aa
. . TRBJ2-1 21 TRBV11-1 TGTGCCAGCACCCTAAAAGAGGGGTCCGGACAACTACATCCCTGGGGCAATGAGCAGTTCTTC CASTLKEGSGQLHPWGNEQFF
TRBD1 . TRBJ1-5 15 TRBV28 TGTGCCAGCAGGACCTCCGGGACAGGCGACCAGCCCCAGCATTTT CASRTSGTGDQPQHF
. few TRBJ2-1 15 TRBV3-1 TGTGCCAGCAGCCACCTAGAGCGTCGATTCAATGAGCAGTTCTTC CASSHLERRFNEQFF
TRBD2 few TRBJ2-7 15 TRBV29-1 TGCAGCGTTCTGTCTAGCGGGGGCCTGACCTACGAGCAGTACTTC CSVLSSGGLTYEQYF
. . TRBJ2-3 17 TRBV7-6 TGTGCCAGCAGCCCGCTGGGGGGACGCGATTACACAGATACGCAGTATTTT CASSPLGGRDYTDTQYF
. many TRBJ1-1 15 TRBV7-3 TGTGCCAGCAGCTTAACGGGTCCAGAGAACACTGAAGCTTTCTTT CASSLTGPENTEAFF
. . TRBJ1-5 14 TRBV20-1 TGCAGTGCTTTTCGCCAGCATAGCAATCAGCCCCAGCATTTT CSAFRQHSNQPQHF
TRBD1 . TRBJ1-2 11 TRBV7-9 TGTGCCAGCAACCGACAGGGTGGCTACACCTTC CASNRQGGYTF
. . TRBJ2-3 16 TRBV9 TGTGCCAGCAGACGGGGGCGCGAAGGTCGGGGCGTTACGCAGTATTTT CASRRGREGRGVTQYF
. few TRBJ1-6 13 TRBV7-2 TGTGCCAGCAGCTTAGTCGGCAACTCACCCCTCCACTTT CASSLVGNSPLHF
. . TRBJ2-7 14 TRBV7-2 TGTGCCAGCAGCTCTGGGGACTTCGACTACGAGCAGTACTTC CASSSGDFDYEQYF
TRBD1 . TRBJ2-1 16 TRBV5-1 TGCGCCAGCAGCTTGCGGGTGGGGCCCACAGGGGGTGAGCAGTTCTTC CASSLRVGPTGGEQFF
TRBD2 . TRBJ2-5 11 TRBV20-1 TGCAGTGCCCCGGGGGGGGAGACCCAGTACTTC CSAPGGETQYF
TRBD1 many TRBJ2-7 13 TRBV2 TGTGCCAGCTATACCGGGCAGGGGGACGAGCAGTACTTC CASYTGQGDEQYF
. . TRBJ2-1 16 TRBV12-3/TRBV12-4 TGTGCCAGCAGTTTAGAGCGGATAGCGGCACTCTCCTCTTTGTTCTTC CASSLERIAALSSLFF
TRBD2 few TRBJ2-3 15 TRBV10-3 TGTGCCATCAGCACCAGCGGGGGGGCAACAGATACGCAGTATTTT CAISTSGGATDTQYF
TRBD1 . TRBJ1-5 16 TRBV7-9 TGTGCCAGCAGCTTAGGTGGCAGGGGGCGAGATCAGCCCCAGCATTTT CASSLGGRGRDQPQHF
. . TRBJ2-1 16 TRBV12-3/TRBV12-4 TGTGCCAGCAGTCTACCACTACAAAGCTCCTACAATGAGCAGTTCTTC CASSLPLQSSYNEQFF
. . TRBJ2-3 17 TRBV20-1 TGCAGTGCTAGCCGTCGTACCGGGACACGGAGCACAGATACGCAGTATTTT CSASRRTGTRSTDTQYF
TRBD1 . TRBJ1-1 18 TRBV27 TGTGCCAGCAGTTTATCGCCGGACAGGGCTGGGGAGGACACTGAAGCTTTCTTT CASSLSPDRAGEDTEAFF
. many TRBJ1-1 15 TRBV4-1 TGCGCCAGCAGCCAGGCGGTAGGGGGGCCCGCTGAAGCTTTCTTT CASSQAVGGPAEAFF
. few TRBJ2-3 19 TRBV13 TGTGCCAGCAGCTTAGGTTCAACCCTTCGGGCCGACAGCACAGATACGCAGTATTTT CASSLGSTLRADSTDTQYF